The 24 T cell receptor beta chains given below trace back to one sample, sequenced in a study of blood T cells in healthy people across ages. Alongside a J-beta primer mix, a sample-barcoded 5' primer served in a second PCR lasting about 7 to 11 cycles. One entry per CDR3 protein results from TCRdb running MiXCR on the 5' RACE reads. The table has about 570,000 distinct CDR3 sequences, 25% to 30% seen once. The material sequenced was blood. The receptor source for this set is a woman in her 70s in good health.

The sample holds a few counts of this clonotype. The chain has TRBV6-2 or TRBV6-3 and TRBJ2-5; D remains unclear. The CDR3 has 12 residues. In germline, CDR1 is MNHEY, CDR2 SVGEGT. V lost 6 bases and J lost 2, with 7 bases in between. The CDR3 DNA reads as TGTGCCAGCAGACCAACTCAAGAGACCCAGTACTTC. It specifies CASRPTQETQYF.

The chain is built from TRBV20-1 and TRBJ1-1; 9 nucleotides match TRBD1. The CDR3 extends over 13 amino acids. V was clipped by 6 bases and J by 5 bases; unmatched bases: 7. CDR1 is DFQATT, CDR2 SNEGSKA, per germline (reference sequence). DNA for the CDR3: TGCAGTGCCAAGACAGGGGGAGTTACTGAAGCTTTCTTT. The encoded protein is CSAKTGGVTEAFF.

The V gene is TRBV7-2, the J gene TRBJ2-1; 11 bases are a match to TRBD2. The CDR3 spans 15 residues. The J segment lost 10 bases and the V segment lost 5 bases, leaving 10 bases of the junction unmatched. Germline CDR1 is SGHTA and CDR2 is FQGNSA. In DNA, the CDR3 is TGTGCCAGCAGCCACATAGCGGGGGGGCTTCGGGAGCAGTTCTTC. Translated, it gives CASSHIAGGLREQFF.

CDR3 protein: CASTPRVVKNIQYF. The CDR3 DNA is TGTGCCAGCACTCCCCGGGTTGTGAAAAACATTCAGTACTTC. The chain combines TRBV6-6 with TRBJ2-4; D is uncertain. Germline V CDR1 and CDR2: MNHNY, SVGAGI (reference sequence). This CDR3 is built from 14 residues. V was shortened by 7 bases and J by 4 bases, with 14 bases between the two germline ends.

V gene TRBV20-1 combines with J gene TRBJ1-2; D not certain. In germline, CDR1 is DFQATT, CDR2 SNEGSKA (reference sequence). CDR3 length: 13 amino acids. V was shortened by 3 bases and J by 6 bases, with 14 bases between the two germline ends. CDR3 sequence: CSARYWLFDGYTF. In nucleotides, the CDR3 is TGCAGTGCTAGGTATTGGTTATTCGATGGCTACACCTTC.

Details on this clonotype: A read error is possible here, since a much larger clone lies one base away. This chain uses TRBV7-3 with TRBJ1-1; 7 bases map to TRBD1. The CDR3 sequence is 13 residues long. Germline CDR1 reads SGHTA; CDR2 reads FQGTGA. CDR3 nucleotides: TGTGTCAGCAGCCCCAGGGGGGGGACTGAAGCTTTCTTT. This encodes CVSSPRGGTEAFF.

The rearrangement links TRBV13 to TRBJ2-5; D gene uncertain. Trimming stripped 3 bases from V and 2 bases from J, with 16 bases between. CDR1 and CDR2 (germline): PRHDT, FYEKMQ (reference sequence). The CDR3 loop spans 16 amino acids. As DNA, the CDR3 is TGTGCCAGCAGCTTCGCCACCACAGTCAGACAAGAGACCCAGTACTTC. Protein: CASSFATTVRQETQYF.

The count of this clonotype is one. The chain employs TRBV7-3 and TRBJ2-5, with D unresolved. Trimming stripped 6 bases from V and 1 base from J, with 9 bases between. Germline V gene sequence: CDR1 SGHTA, CDR2 FQGTGA. This CDR3 spans 13 amino acids. The CDR3 protein is CASSWSGQETQYF. CDR3 sequence (DNA): TGTGCCAGCAGTTGGTCGGGCCAAGAGACCCAGTACTTC.

This clonotype was detected only a few times. The chain links TRBV20-1 to TRBJ1-4; 7 positions match TRBD1. There are 14 residues in the CDR3. In germline, CDR1 is DFQATT, CDR2 SNEGSKA (reference sequence). The ends lost 2 bases at V and 7 bases at J; junction bases unmatched: 7. CDR3 bases: TGCAGTGCTAGATCGACAGGGCTAGGTGAAAAACTGTTTTTT. Its translation is CSARSTGLGEKLFF.

The table lists this clonotype with a few counts. This sequence joins TRBV7-2 and TRBJ2-4; no reliable D call. Germline V gene data show CDR1 as SGHTA and CDR2 as FQGNSA. This CDR3 comprises 18 residues. V gave up 4 bases and J gave up 0 bases, with 19 bases separating them. The DNA of the CDR3 is TGTGCCAGCAGCTCCAGTGGCCCAAACACACCAGCCAAAAACATTCAGTACTTC. Amino acid sequence: CASSSSGPNTPAKNIQYF.

This chain connects TRBV30 to TRBJ1-2; D unresolved. The CDR3 contains 14 residues. Germline V gene lookup returns CDR1 GTSNPN and CDR2 SVGIG (reference sequence). Trimming stripped 0 bases from V and 6 bases from J, with 14 bases between. CDR3 region: CAWSVLLRRDGYTF. DNA for the CDR3: TGTGCCTGGAGTGTACTACTGCGCCGGGATGGCTACACCTTC.

This clonotype was counted a few times. J is TRBJ2-3 and V is TRBV29-1; no clear D. Germline V CDR1 and CDR2: SQVTM, ANQGSEA. CDR3 length: 11 residues. Between the trimmed V and J ends, which lost 3 bases and 5 bases, there was a span of 6 bases. Here the CDR3 DNA reads TGCAGCGTTGAGCAGATAGATACGCAGTATTTT. Protein: CSVEQIDTQYF.

The V gene is TRBV7-9, the J gene TRBJ1-1; D possibly corresponds to TRBD1 (5 bases). Trimming took off 7 bases at V and 4 bases at J, with 13 bases between the two ends. The CDR3 sequence is 13 residues long. Germline assignment: CDR1 SEHNR and CDR2 FQNEAQ (reference sequence). The CDR3 DNA is TGTGCCAGCACCTACGAGGGGTTCACTGAAGCTTTCTTT. Translated: CASTYEGFTEAFF.

The CDR3 nucleotides are TGTGCCAGCAGCCCCTATACTTCAGGAATCTATGGCTACACCTTC. As protein: CASSPYTSGIYGYTF. V gene TRBV3-1 combines with J gene TRBJ1-2, with D unclear. V was pared by 4 bases and J by 4 bases, with 16 bases between. Germline V gene data show CDR1 as LGHDT and CDR2 as YNNKEL (reference sequence). The CDR3 extends over 15 amino acids.

The gene calls are TRBV2 and TRBJ2-3; D gene ambiguous. The CDR3 has 12 residues. Between the trimmed V and J ends, which lost 5 bases and 7 bases, there was a span of 10 bases. Germline CDR1 reads SNHLY; CDR2 reads FYNNEI. This chain's CDR3 is CASSLSDHTQYF. The CDR3 bases are TGTGCCAGCAGTCTAAGCGACCATACGCAGTATTTT.

This clonotype has more than one count but fewer than ten. The V and J genes are TRBV12-3 or TRBV12-4 and TRBJ2-5; TRBD2 matches at 8 bases. This CDR3 has 16 amino acids. With V trimmed by 3 bases and J by 6 bases, 12 bases remained unmatched. CDR3 amino acids: CASSFLVSGGAKTQYF. The CDR3 DNA is TGTGCCAGCAGTTTTCTTGTCTCCGGGGGGGCGAAGACCCAGTACTTC.

The rearrangement uses TRBV5-1 and TRBJ2-5, with a weak D call TRBD2 (6 bases). The J call is uncertain, as TRBJ2-1 better fits the DNA end. Germline V CDR1 and CDR2: SGHRS, YFSETQ. The CDR3 runs to 18 residues. The DNA for the CDR3 is TGCGCCAGCAGCTCGGTGTTCGGGGGTGTAGGGCTAGTCAATGAGCAGTTCTTC. This sequence encodes CASSSVFGGVGLVNEQFF.

Regarding this clonotype: The conserved closing phenylalanine or tryptophan is absent in this CDR3, likely reflecting a read error. The rearrangement links TRBV6-2 or TRBV6-3 to TRBJ2-4; D call uncertain. V dropped 5 bases and J dropped 1 base, with 6 bases sitting between them. CDR1 is MNHEY, CDR2 SVGEGT, per germline. This CDR3 spans 13 amino acids. Here the CDR3 reads CASSRTAKNIQYL. The DNA of the CDR3 is TGTGCCAGCAGTCGAACCGCCAAAAACATTCAGTACCTC.

This clonotype occurred a few times. The chain couples TRBV20-1 to TRBJ2-3; D may correspond to TRBD1 or TRBD2 (5 bases each). The V gene's germline CDR1 is DFQATT and CDR2 SNEGSKA (reference sequence). Trimming stripped 1 base from V and 2 bases from J, with 13 bases between. This CDR3 has 15 amino acids. The CDR3: CSARGSWGNTDTQYF. Here the CDR3 DNA reads TGCAGTGCTAGAGGAAGTTGGGGGAACACAGATACGCAGTATTTT.

A few counts support this clonotype. The chain is built from TRBV14 and TRBJ2-1, with D unresolved. This CDR3 contains 17 residues. The germline gives CDR1 SGHDN, CDR2 FVKESK. Trimming stripped 0 bases from V and 0 bases from J, with 12 bases between. CDR3 nucleotide sequence: TGTGCCAGCAGCCAAGAGGGAAGCGCTAGCTCCTACAATGAGCAGTTCTTC. Translated: CASSQEGSASSYNEQFF.

Notes on this clonotype: An end of the junction does not agree with germline; a read error may underlie this. The rearrangement joins TRBV18 to TRBJ2-2; D might be TRBD1 or TRBD2, each matching 5 bases. The CDR3 contains 15 residues. Germline V CDR1 and CDR2: KGHSH, LQKENI. In DNA, the CDR3 is TGTGCCAGCTCATCACCGGGACGGGGCACCGGGGAGCTGTTTTTT. This translates into CASSSPGRGTGELFF.

This clonotype was seen a handful of times. The J gene is TRBJ2-3, the V gene TRBV3-1; the D gene is possibly TRBD2 (6 bases). The germline gives CDR1 LGHDT, CDR2 YNNKEL (reference sequence). The CDR3 is 16 residues long. Trimming removed 2 bases at V and 6 bases at J, with 18 bases between. The CDR3 nucleotides are TGTGCCAGCAGCCAATGGTCTAGCGCCAGCGGGGATACGCAGTATTTT. This translates into CASSQWSSASGDTQYF.

The chain combines TRBV7-2 with TRBJ2-7; 9 bases map to TRBD1. J lost 0 bases, V lost 4 bases, and 4 bases had no gene match. CDR1 is SGHTA, CDR2 FQGNSA, per germline. This CDR3 has 15 residues. For the CDR3, the DNA is TGTGCCAGCAGCTATGACAGGGGGAGCTCCTACGAGCAGTACTTC. It codes for CASSYDRGSSYEQYF.

This clonotype came up a few times. The J gene is TRBJ2-4, the V gene TRBV6-6; 7 nucleotides match TRBD2. This CDR3 is built from 14 residues. Germline V gives CDR1 MNHNY, CDR2 SVGAGI (reference sequence). J gave up 0 bases and V 8 bases, and 4 bases lay outside the gene matches. The CDR3 coding sequence is TGTGCCAGCGTGCCTAGCGGAGCCAAAAACATTCAGTACTTC. Amino acids: CASVPSGAKNIQYF.